Below are 24 T cell receptor beta chains sequenced from a single sample in a study of T cells expressing NK-cell markers. With the 5' RACE reads reprocessed, TCRdb shows one record per CDR3 protein and no DNA. The sample includes 150,000 to 200,000 distinct CDR3 sequences. Sequenced sample: blood T cells: a sorted CD56 or NKG2C T cell subset, CD4+ or CD8+ T cells, or bulk PBMC T cells (not recorded which). These receptors originate from a man aged 18-70 years in good health.

Here the CDR3 reads CASSREAWDRVHGYTF. The V and J genes are TRBV12-3 or TRBV12-4 and TRBJ1-2; TCRdb outputs TRBD1, but without DNA this stays unchecked. This CDR3 is 16 amino acids long.

The J gene is TRBJ2-5, the V gene TRBV9; TCRdb returns TRBD2, unconfirmable since there is no DNA. The length of the CDR3 is 16 residues. The germline gives CDR1 SGDLS, CDR2 YYNGEE. The CDR3 here is CASSVEGRRAQETQYF.

This chain uses TRBV11-2 with TRBJ1-2; with no DNA, the TCRdb D assignment of TRBD1 cannot be verified. Germline CDR1 is SGHAT and CDR2 is FQNNGV. The length of the CDR3 is 16 residues. This chain's CDR3 is CASSFPGTGIFYGYTF.

The chain combines TRBV11-3 with TRBJ2-1; with no DNA, the TCRdb D assignment of TRBD1 cannot be verified. CDR3 length: 16 amino acids. Germline-derived CDR1 and CDR2 are SGHNT and YENEEA. The CDR3 spells CASSLDGTGVYNEQFF. Together with reference TRBV11-3 and TRBJ2-1, the CDR3 gives the full variable domain: EAGVVQSPRYKIIEKKQPVAFWCNPISGHNTLYWYLQNLGQGPELLIRYENEEAVDDSQLPKDRFSAERLKGVDSTLKIQPAELGDSAVYLCASSLDGTGVYNEQFFGPGTRLTVL.

The V call is TRBV6-5, the J call TRBJ2-7; the D gene TCRdb calls, TRBD1, cannot be checked with no DNA. The CDR3 is 16 amino acids. Germline V gene data show CDR1 as MNHEY and CDR2 as SVGAGI. CDR3 sequence: CASSYGPGGRSYEQYF.

The CDR3: CATSRDWPGQGNTDTQYF. This chain joins TRBV15 and TRBJ2-3; TCRdb's assignment of TRBD1 cannot be checked, as there is no DNA. Per the germline V gene, CDR1 is LNHNV and CDR2 is YYDKDF (reference sequence). This CDR3 has 18 residues.

The J gene is TRBJ2-7, the V gene TRBV20-1; TCRdb returns TRBD1, unconfirmable since there is no DNA. Germline V gives CDR1 DFQATT, CDR2 SNEGSKA (reference sequence). The CDR3 extends over 14 amino acids. This CDR3 is CSASENPGPREQYF.

The CDR3: CASSPYSSSLAPGGNEQFF. The rearrangement links TRBV18 to TRBJ2-1; TCRdb calls TRBD2, which cannot be checked without DNA. Germline CDR1 and CDR2: KGHSH and LQKENI. The CDR3 covers 19 residues.

The chain is built from TRBV6-5 and TRBJ2-7. The length of the CDR3 is 11 residues. The germline gives CDR1 MNHEY, CDR2 SVGAGI. CDR3 region: CASREFNEQYF.

The chain is built from TRBV5-1 and TRBJ1-2. CDR1 and CDR2 from the germline V gene are SGHRS and YFSETQ. The CDR3 extends over 13 amino acids. The CDR3 region is CASSGGRNYGYTF.

The chain links TRBV27 to TRBJ1-2. Germline V gene sequence: CDR1 MNHEY, CDR2 SMNVEV (reference sequence). This CDR3 is built from 14 residues. CDR3 loop: CASSLGGSGWGYTF.

The CDR3 is CASTTGSTEAFF. V gene TRBV9 combines with J gene TRBJ1-1; TCRdb returns TRBD1, unconfirmable since there is no DNA. The CDR3 loop spans 12 amino acids. CDR1 SGDLS and CDR2 YYNGEE come from the germline V gene.

J is TRBJ2-5 and V is TRBV21-1; TCRdb's D call, TRBD1, is unchecked because there is no DNA. TRBV21-1 corresponds to a pseudogene. The CDR3 runs 15 residues. CDR3 in amino acids: CASSKPTRQGATQYF.

This chain joins TRBV6-5 and TRBJ2-3; no DNA is available, so the TRBD2 call from TCRdb remains unchecked. Germline-derived CDR1 and CDR2 are MNHEY and SVGAGI. This CDR3 spans 14 amino acids. The chain's CDR3 is CASSYSKEVHTQYF.

The chain has TRBV7-9 and TRBJ2-1; the D call from TCRdb, TRBD1, cannot be confirmed without DNA. Per germline, CDR1 SEHNR and CDR2 FQNEAQ (reference sequence). CDR3 length: 16 amino acids. The CDR3 region is CASSLALGRDYNEQFF. The whole variable domain, remainder taken from reference TRBV7-9 and TRBJ2-1, is DTGVSQNPRHKITKRGQNVTFRCDPISEHNRLYWYRQTLGQGPEFLTYFQNEAQLEKSRLLSDRFSAERPKGSFSTLEIQRTEQGDSAMYLCASSLALGRDYNEQFFGPGTRLTVL.

The chain employs TRBV13 and TRBJ2-3. CDR1 is PRHDT, CDR2 FYEKMQ, per germline (reference sequence). This CDR3 is built from 15 residues. CDR3 in amino acids: CASSLVGKSTDTQYF.

V gene TRBV5-8 combines with J gene TRBJ2-1; TCRdb selects TRBD2, and the lack of DNA leaves this call unchecked. Germline assignment: CDR1 SGHTS and CDR2 YDEGEE. The CDR3 has 14 residues. The CDR3 loop reads CASSWRREYNEQFF.

The CDR3 protein is CASGLGMFQETQYF. The chain combines TRBV12-5 with TRBJ2-5. The CDR3 length is 14 residues. CDR1 and CDR2 from the germline V gene are LGHNT and FRNRAP.

V is TRBV12-3 or TRBV12-4 and J is TRBJ1-1. This CDR3 has 14 residues. This chain's CDR3 is CASSHGPMNTEAFF.

The chain uses TRBV4-1 and TRBJ2-5; the TCRdb D gene call, TRBD2, has no DNA to confirm it. The CDR3 loop spans 15 amino acids. The germline V gene has CDR1 MGHRA and CDR2 YSYEKL. CDR3 sequence: CASSLKGLAEETQYF.

V is TRBV10-3 and J is TRBJ1-1; the TCRdb call, TRBD1, lacks DNA for checking. CDR1 ENHRY and CDR2 SYGVKD come from the germline V gene. The CDR3 spans 15 residues. CDR3 sequence: CAIARTGGMNTEAFF.

The chain uses TRBV11-2 and TRBJ2-7; no DNA is available, so the TRBD2 call from TCRdb remains unchecked. CDR1 and CDR2 from the germline V gene are SGHAT and FQNNGV. This CDR3 is built from 19 residues. CDR3 protein: CASSLDRRTVWGIGDEQYF.

V gene TRBV7-9 combines with J gene TRBJ2-4; no DNA is available, so the TRBD2 call from TCRdb remains unchecked. The CDR3 length is 13 residues. Germline values: CDR1 SEHNR, CDR2 FQNEAQ (reference sequence). CDR3: CASSLPMGNIQYF.

The rearrangement uses TRBV9 and TRBJ2-7; TCRdb picks TRBD1, but there is no DNA to check that call. CDR1 is SGDLS and CDR2 is YYNGEE in the germline V gene. The CDR3 runs 15 residues. This CDR3 reads CASSVGTGGFYEQYF.